A selection of T cell receptor beta chains follows, all from one sample in a study of blood T cell repertoires in COVID-19. Assay used: immunoSEQ multiplex PCR; TCRdb lists only in-frame clones, some missing. This repertoire shows 35,000 to 40,000 clones, about 88% found once; its top ten account for roughly 12%. The sequenced sample was peripheral blood. Every receptor here comes from a man between 60 and 70 years old with active COVID-19. The CDR3 runs from the conserved cysteine through the conserved F or W. D genes are given only for firm matches. Clone size is stated in some rows and not others, as once, few, many or a class when expanded.

v_call	clone_size	j_call	d_call	cdr3_aa	cdr3_nt
TRBV5-4	medium-sized	TRBJ2-7	TRBD2	CASSLEAAGVYEQYF	TGTGCCAGCAGCTTGGAAGCAGCGGGAGTGTACGAGCAGTACTTC
TRBV5-1	NA	TRBJ2-6	NA	CASRKEDSGANVLTF	TGCGCCAGCAGAAAAGAGGACTCTGGGGCCAACGTCCTGACTTTC
TRBV28	NA	TRBJ2-1	NA	CASSQGGVEQFF	TGTGCCAGCAGCCAGGGTGGGGTTGAGCAGTTCTTC
TRBV2	NA	TRBJ2-2	TRBD2	CASRPSGITTGELFF	TGTGCCAGCCGCCCGAGCGGGATTACCACCGGGGAGCTGTTTTTT
TRBV5-4	NA	TRBJ1-4	NA	CASSSDRQIEKLFF	TGTGCCAGCAGCTCTGACAGACAAATTGAAAAACTGTTTTTT
TRBV13	NA	TRBJ2-7	NA	CASSLGGSGSKSYEQYF	TGTGCCAGCAGCTTAGGCGGGTCCGGGAGTAAAAGCTACGAGCAGTACTTC
TRBV7-8	NA	TRBJ2-3	NA	CASSVLLYTDTQYF	TGTGCCAGCAGCGTTCTCTTATACACAGATACGCAGTATTTT
TRBV14	NA	TRBJ1-1	NA	CASSLVRSTEAFF	TGTGCCAGCAGCCTAGTTCGGAGCACTGAAGCTTTCTTT
TRBV28	NA	TRBJ2-7	TRBD1	CASSPFPGGALYEQYF	TGTGCCAGCAGTCCGTTTCCAGGGGGCGCTCTGTACGAGCAGTACTTC
TRBV24-1	once	TRBJ2-1	NA	CATSGHVEQFF	TGTGCCACCAGCGGACACGTCGAGCAGTTCTTC
TRBV7-8	NA	TRBJ2-7	NA	CASSRAVLSEQYF	TGTGCCAGCAGCCGGGCGGTCCTCTCCGAGCAGTACTTC
TRBV6-1	NA	TRBJ1-4	NA	CASSEFRAREDIERLFF	TGTGCCAGCAGTGAATTCCGGGCCAGGGAGGATATTGAAAGACTGTTTTTT
TRBV19	NA	TRBJ1-3	NA	CASTHRQEVGNTIYF	TGTGCCAGTACCCACCGACAGGAGGTTGGAAACACCATATATTTT
TRBV2	NA	TRBJ2-5	NA	CASRRGSQETQYF	TGTGCCAGCAGGCGCGGGTCCCAAGAGACCCAGTACTTC
TRBV10-2	NA	TRBJ2-3	TRBD2	CASSEGWGSGGNTQYF	TGCGCCAGCAGTGAAGGCTGGGGTAGCGGGGGAAATACGCAGTATTTT
TRBV7-2	NA	TRBJ2-3	TRBD2	CASSAAPPAGGPDTQYF	TGTGCCAGCAGCGCCGCTCCACCAGCGGGAGGGCCAGATACGCAGTATTTT
TRBV10-2	NA	TRBJ1-1	TRBD1	CASSESTGSTEAFF	TGCGCCAGCAGTGAGTCGACAGGGAGCACTGAAGCTTTCTTT
TRBV6-5	few	TRBJ1-2	TRBD1	CASSVLGQGNYGYTF	TGTGCCAGCAGCGTTTTGGGACAGGGGAACTATGGCTACACCTTC
TRBV9	NA	TRBJ2-3	NA	CASSVGAPTDTQYF	TGTGCCAGCAGCGTAGGGGCTCCGACAGATACGCAGTATTTT
TRBV4-2	few	TRBJ2-7	TRBD2	CASSQLASGRELVYEQYF	TGTGCCAGCAGCCAATTGGCTAGCGGGAGAGAGTTAGTCTACGAGCAGTACTTC
TRBV4-1	few	TRBJ2-7	TRBD2	CASSHLAGPSYEQYF	TGCGCCAGCAGCCATTTAGCGGGGCCGTCGTACGAGCAGTACTTC
TRBV6-2/TRBV6-3	NA	TRBJ2-1	NA	CASSNPGNEQFF	TGTGCCAGCAGCAACCCGGGGAATGAGCAGTTCTTC
TRBV11-2	NA	TRBJ2-1	TRBD2	CASSLAGGSSDNEQFF	TGTGCCAGCAGCTTAGCGGGAGGGAGCTCTGACAATGAGCAGTTCTTC
TRBV6-6	NA	TRBJ2-7	TRBD1	CASSYSRDRLYEQYF	TGTGCCAGCAGTTACTCCCGGGACAGGCTTTACGAGCAGTACTTC
TRBV4-1	NA	TRBJ2-1	TRBD2	CASSMLGRAIYNEQFF	TGCGCCAGCAGCATGTTGGGGAGGGCCATCTACAATGAGCAGTTCTTC
TRBV7-9	NA	TRBJ1-5	TRBD1	CASSQTGGDQPQHF	TGTGCCAGCAGCCAGACAGGGGGCGATCAGCCCCAGCATTTT
TRBV6-2/TRBV6-3	NA	TRBJ2-1	TRBD1	CASSYLGQGAFNEQFF	TGTGCCAGCAGTTACCTGGGACAGGGGGCTTTTAATGAGCAGTTCTTC
TRBV5-1	NA	TRBJ1-2	NA	CASSLLGGNRQDDYGYTF	TGCGCCAGCAGCTTGTTGGGGGGGAATAGACAGGACGACTATGGCTACACCTTC
TRBV18	few	TRBJ2-2	NA	CASQTGRNTGELFF	TGTGCCAGCCAAACAGGGCGAAACACCGGGGAGCTGTTTTTT
TRBV10-3	NA	TRBJ2-3	NA	CAISEFGRDTQYF	TGTGCCATCAGTGAATTTGGGAGAGATACGCAGTATTTT